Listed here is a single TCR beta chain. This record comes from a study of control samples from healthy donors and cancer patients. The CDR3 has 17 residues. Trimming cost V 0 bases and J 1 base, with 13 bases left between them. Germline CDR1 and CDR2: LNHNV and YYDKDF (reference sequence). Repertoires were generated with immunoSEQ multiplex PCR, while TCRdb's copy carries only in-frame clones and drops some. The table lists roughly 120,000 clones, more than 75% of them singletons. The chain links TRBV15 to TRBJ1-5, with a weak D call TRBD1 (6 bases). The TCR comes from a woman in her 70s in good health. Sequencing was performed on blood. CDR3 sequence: CATSRDIRTESNQPQHF. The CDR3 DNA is TGTGCCACCAGCAGAGATATTAGGACAGAGAGCAATCAGCCCCAGCATTTT.